This TCR beta chain comes out of a study of blood T cells in healthy people across ages. The J segment lost 5 bases and the V segment lost 5 bases, leaving 9 bases of the junction unmatched. This CDR3 has 15 amino acids. The V gene's germline CDR1 is SGHTA and CDR2 FQGTGA. Study-level findings and limits: Diversity of TCR beta per million T cells declined in a roughly linear way with age.

Alongside a J-beta primer mix, a sample-barcoded 5' primer served in a second PCR lasting 7 to 11 cycles. A 12-random-nucleotide template-switch adaptor tagged each cDNA molecule. TCRdb itself ran the 5' RACE reads through MiXCR, one entry per CDR3 protein. Here the sample spans about 780,000 distinct CDR3 sequences, 35% to 50% being singletons. In regard to this clonotype: The antigen remains undetermined.

Extraction of total RNA produced a minimum of 5 micrograms from each sample. This receptor was obtained from a man older than 75 in good health. The sample consisted of blood. J is TRBJ2-1 and V is TRBV7-3; 7 bases map to TRBD2. The CDR3 sequence is CASSPKAGNHNEQFF. The CDR3, as DNA: TGTGCCAGCAGCCCCAAAGCGGGGAACCACAATGAGCAGTTCTTC.